This is a list of T cell receptor beta chains from one sample in a study of PD-L1 blockade in urothelial cancer. Assay: immunoSEQ multiplex PCR; the TCRdb copy retains only in-frame clones and omits some. The sample records some 80,000 clones, just under 85% being singletons. The input for sequencing was PBMCs, taken around atezolizumab (anti-PD-L1) treatment. The receptors come from a man in his forties or fifties with urothelial cancer. The CDR3 runs from the conserved cysteine through the conserved F or W. Fields, in order: V gene, clone size, D gene, J gene, CDR3 DNA, CDR3 protein. The D gene is left open where the match is weak. The listing skips clone size in some rows; elsewhere it reads once, few, many or a size class.

>TRBV5-5|.|TRBD2|TRBJ2-3
TGTGCCAGCAGCTTGGCAGCTAGCGGGAGCACAGATACGCAGTATTTT
CASSLAASGSTDTQYF
>TRBV6-5|.|TRBD1|TRBJ1-2
TGTGCCAGCAGTTACTCGAACAGGGGATACTATGGCTACACCTTC
CASSYSNRGYYGYTF
>TRBV28|.|.|TRBJ1-4
TGTGCCAGCAGAACAGTACCTAATGAAAAACTGTTTTTT
CASRTVPNEKLFF
>TRBV30|.|.|TRBJ1-5
TGTGCCTGGAGTAGGGCAGGGTACCAGCCCCAGCATTTT
CAWSRAGYQPQHF
>TRBV5-1|.|.|TRBJ1-1
TGCGCCAGCAGCTTGGGGGCAGCCGGGAGCACTGAAGCTTTCTTT
CASSLGAAGSTEAFF
>TRBV28|.|.|TRBJ1-2
TGTGCCAGCAGTTCAGGGTCTGGCGGCTACACCTTC
CASSSGSGGYTF
>TRBV6-1|few|TRBD1|TRBJ2-7
TGTGCCAGCAGTGATCCTATGACAGGGAGCTACGAGCAGTACTTC
CASSDPMTGSYEQYF
>TRBV11-3|.|TRBD2|TRBJ2-7
TGTGCCAGCAGCTTAGTGCCTAGCGGGAGGCACTCCTACGAGCAGTACTTC
CASSLVPSGRHSYEQYF
>TRBV11-3|.|TRBD2|TRBJ2-7
TGTGCCAGCAGCTTCGGGCTAGCGGACTCCTACGAGCAGTACTTC
CASSFGLADSYEQYF
>TRBV4-3|.|TRBD1|TRBJ2-2
TGCGCCAGCAGCTATGGGACAGGGGGCACCGGGGAGCTGTTTTTT
CASSYGTGGTGELFF
>TRBV6-5|.|.|TRBJ1-5
TGTGCCAGCAGCCCCCTAGAGGGTAGCAATCAGCCCCAGCATTTT
CASSPLEGSNQPQHF
>TRBV11-3|.|TRBD2|TRBJ2-2
TGTGCCAGCAGCTCTCAGAAACTAGCGACCGCGAACACCGGGGAGCTGTTTTTT
CASSSQKLATANTGELFF
>TRBV2|few|TRBD2|TRBJ2-3
TGTGCCAGCAGTGGTGGTCGAGCGGGAGCGGGAGATACGCAGTATTTT
CASSGGRAGAGDTQYF
>TRBV27|.|TRBD2|TRBJ2-2
TGTGCCAGCAAAAGAGCGGGGGGTGCTCTGAACACCGGGGAGCTGTTTTTT
CASKRAGGALNTGELFF
>TRBV20-1|.|.|TRBJ1-5
TGCAGTGCACAGGGCAATCAGCCCCAGCATTTT
CSAQGNQPQHF
>TRBV4-1|.|.|TRBJ2-3
TGCGCCAGCAGCCAAGTGTTTTCGAGCACAGATACGCAGTATTTT
CASSQVFSSTDTQYF
>TRBV19|.|.|TRBJ1-1
TGTGCCAGTAGTATAAACGGGGTTGGCACTGAAGCTTTCTTT
CASSINGVGTEAFF
>TRBV9|.|TRBD1|TRBJ1-2
TGTGCCAGCAGCGTCGGGACAGAAACCAACTATGGCTACACCTTC
CASSVGTETNYGYTF
>TRBV7-9|once|TRBD1|TRBJ2-3
TGTGCCAGCAGCTTAGCACGAGGGACAGGGAGAGGAGATACGCAGTATTTT
CASSLARGTGRGDTQYF
>TRBV28|few|.|TRBJ2-1
TGTGCCAGCAGTCCGAGCTCCTACAATGAGCAGTTCTTC
CASSPSSYNEQFF
>TRBV29-1|.|TRBD2|TRBJ2-5
TGCAGCGGAGGAGCGGGAGTTAGGGAGACCCAGTACTTC
CSGGAGVRETQYF
>TRBV29-1|.|TRBD1|TRBJ1-1
TGCAGCGTCCGGGGACAGGCGAACACTGAAGCTTTCTTT
CSVRGQANTEAFF
>TRBV14|.|TRBD2|TRBJ2-1
TGTGCCAGCAGCTTAGGACTAGCGGGTCTTAATGAGCAGTTCTTC
CASSLGLAGLNEQFF
>TRBV28|once|.|TRBJ2-7
TGTGCCAGCAAATCCCCCCCCAGGTACTACGAGCAGTACTTC
CASKSPPRYYEQYF
>TRBV25-1|once|TRBD1|TRBJ1-2
TGTGCCAGCAGTATGGTAGGGGACAGCTATGGCTACACCTTC
CASSMVGDSYGYTF
>TRBV13|.|.|TRBJ2-3
TGTGCCAGCAGCCGAGTTGGGGGGGCGCTTTTAGATACGCAGTATTTT
CASSRVGGALLDTQYF
>TRBV5-8|once|TRBD1|TRBJ2-4
TGTGCCGCTGGGACAGTAGCCAAAAACATTCAGTACTTC
CAAGTVAKNIQYF
>TRBV7-3|.|TRBD2|TRBJ2-3
TGTGCCAGCAGCTTAATGGCTAGCGGAAGCACAGATACGCAGTATTTT
CASSLMASGSTDTQYF
>TRBV10-3|.|.|TRBJ2-2
TGTGCCATCAGCGATACGACTCGGCGGTCCGGGGAGCTGTTTTTT
CAISDTTRRSGELFF
>TRBV6-1|many|.|TRBJ1-1
TGTGCCAGCAGTGAACCGGGTCTGTACACTGAAGCTTTCTTT
CASSEPGLYTEAFF
>TRBV27|.|.|TRBJ1-1
TGTGCCAGCAGTTCCTTATGGGAGTCGAACACTGAAGCTTTCTTT
CASSSLWESNTEAFF
>TRBV5-5|.|.|TRBJ2-7
TGTGCCAGCCGCTGGTTTTGGAGGGAGGGGGACGAGCAGTACTTC
CASRWFWREGDEQYF
>TRBV9|.|.|TRBJ1-2
TGTGCCAGCAGCGTAGGCAGCTATGGCTACACCTTC
CASSVGSYGYTF
>TRBV29-1|few|.|TRBJ2-1
TGCAGCGTTCGTCTGGACAGACGAAAGTTCTTC
CSVRLDRRKFF
>TRBV11-3|.|.|TRBJ2-2
TGTGCCAGCAGCCCTAAGGGTGGGAGTGGGACCGGGGAGCTGTTTTTT
CASSPKGGSGTGELFF
>TRBV7-2|once|TRBD1|TRBJ2-7
TGTGCCAGCAGCCGCTGGGACAGGTCAAAATCGTACTACGAGCAGTACTTC
CASSRWDRSKSYYEQYF
>TRBV6-5|.|TRBD1|TRBJ1-4
TGTGCCAGCAAACAAGGGACAGGGGCTAAACTGTTTTTT
CASKQGTGAKLFF
>TRBV14|.|TRBD1|TRBJ1-2
TGTGCCAGCAGCCGAGGACAGGTAAGGGGCTACACCTTC
CASSRGQVRGYTF
>TRBV19|.|TRBD1|TRBJ2-7
TGTGCCAGTAGTCCTCAAACAGGGGGCCCTGCTGAGCAGTACTTC
CASSPQTGGPAEQYF
>TRBV27|.|.|TRBJ1-2
TGTGCCAGCAGTTCAACCAGGGGTACCGGCTACACCTTC
CASSSTRGTGYTF
>TRBV13|once|.|TRBJ1-1
TGTGCCAGCAGCTCACGCGGATACACTGAAGCTTTCTTT
CASSSRGYTEAFF
>TRBV6-6|.|.|TRBJ2-3
TGTGCCAGCAGAGACAGTACAGATACGCAGTATTTT
CASRDSTDTQYF
>TRBV19|few|.|TRBJ2-1
TGTGCCAGTAAAGCCGAGCTGGAGATCTTC
CASKAELEIF
>TRBV7-2|.|TRBD2|TRBJ2-5
TGTGCCAGCAGCTTAGGGGCGGGGGGAGAGACCCAGTACTTC
CASSLGAGGETQYF
>TRBV4-1|few|.|TRBJ2-3
TGCGCCAGCAGCCTGAGGGCGATAAGGACTGGTACTAGCACAGATACGCAGTATTTT
CASSLRAIRTGTSTDTQYF
>TRBV5-4|.|.|TRBJ2-7
TGTGCCAGCAGCTCACGGGACTCATACGAGCAGTACTTC
CASSSRDSYEQYF
>TRBV28|.|TRBD2|TRBJ2-1
TGTGCCAGCCATGGGACTAGCGGTTTGAATGAGCAGTTCTTC
CASHGTSGLNEQFF
>TRBV28|.|.|TRBJ1-5
TGTGCCAGCAGTGTGGGGGGGATCCAGCCCCAGCATTTT
CASSVGGIQPQHF
>TRBV6-6|.|.|TRBJ1-1
TGTGCCAGCAGCGACCGGGGGGCGGACACTGAAGCTTTCTTT
CASSDRGADTEAFF
>TRBV30|.|.|TRBJ1-1
TGTGCCTGGAGTGTCATGAGGGAGAACACTGAAGCTTTCTTT
CAWSVMRENTEAFF
>TRBV7-6|.|TRBD1|TRBJ2-1
TGTGCCAGCAGCTTAGTACAGGGGGCCAATGAGCAGTTCTTC
CASSLVQGANEQFF